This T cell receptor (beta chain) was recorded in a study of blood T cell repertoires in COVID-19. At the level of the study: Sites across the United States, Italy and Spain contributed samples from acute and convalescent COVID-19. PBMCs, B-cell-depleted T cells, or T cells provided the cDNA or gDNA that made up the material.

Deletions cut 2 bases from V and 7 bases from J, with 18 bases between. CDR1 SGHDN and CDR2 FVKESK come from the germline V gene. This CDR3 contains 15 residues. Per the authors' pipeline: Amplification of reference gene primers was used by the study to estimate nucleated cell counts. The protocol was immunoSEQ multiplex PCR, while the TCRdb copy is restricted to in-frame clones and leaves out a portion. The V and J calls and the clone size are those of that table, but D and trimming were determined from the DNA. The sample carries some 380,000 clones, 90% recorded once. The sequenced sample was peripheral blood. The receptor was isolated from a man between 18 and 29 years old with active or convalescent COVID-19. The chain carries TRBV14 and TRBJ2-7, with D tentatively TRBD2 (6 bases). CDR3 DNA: TGTGCCAGCAGCCAAATAATAGCGGCTATGCAGGAGCAGTACTTC. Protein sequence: CASSQIIAAMQEQYF.